The entry below gives a single T cell receptor beta chain sequence along with its context. Sequencing was performed with immunoSEQ multiplex PCR; in TCRdb, only in-frame clones are kept and a portion is missing. The sample carries under 300,000 clones, around 84% recorded once. This specimen belongs to a study of blood T cell repertoires in COVID-19. Study overall: Researchers got acute and convalescent COVID-19 samples from the United States, Italy and Spain. From T cells, B-cell-depleted T cells, or PBMCs came the material, which was cDNA or gDNA.

Trimming left V 1 base short and J 0 bases short, with 7 bases between. Germline V gene sequence: CDR1 SGHAT, CDR2 FQNNGV. There are 16 residues in the CDR3. The TCR comes from a human donor with COVID-19, enrolled during active disease. The donor label of this sample is uncertain. The sample taken for sequencing was peripheral blood. V usage is TRBV11-2 and J usage is TRBJ1-6; D gene uncertain. Here the CDR3 DNA reads TGTGCCAGCAGCTTAGCGCACAGCTCCTATAATTCACCCCTCCACTTT. It specifies CASSLAHSSYNSPLHF.